These 21 T cell receptor beta chains share one sample of origin, sequenced in a study of CD8 T cells in Susac syndrome. cDNA came from about 0.5 to 1 ug RNA primed by random hexamers. TCRdb re-derived calls from the immunoSEQ multiplex PCR reads in MiXCR, one entry per CDR3 protein. The table shows 150,000 or so distinct CDR3 sequences, with roughly 96% occurring only once. The source material was CD8+ T cells from PBMCs. The receptors were gathered from a human donor with multiple sclerosis.

The rearrangement links TRBV19 to TRBJ1-1; D uncertain. This CDR3 region has 12 residues. Germline V gene data show CDR1 as LNHDA and CDR2 as SQIVND (reference sequence). Trimming left V 3 bases short and J 5 bases short, with 7 bases between. CDR3 DNA: TGTGCCAGTAGTATCGGAGAAACTGAAGCTTTCTTT. This sequence encodes CASSIGETEAFF.

The J gene is TRBJ2-1, the V gene TRBV11-2, with D perhaps matching TRBD2 (5 bases). V was pared by 10 bases and J by 0 bases, with 13 bases between. The CDR3 runs 14 residues. In germline, CDR1 is SGHAT, CDR2 FQNNGV. The CDR3 spells CATGGVHSYNEQFF. The CDR3 nucleotides are TGTGCCACCGGAGGCGTCCACTCCTACAATGAGCAGTTCTTC.

This chain links TRBV27 with TRBJ2-1; TRBD2 matches at 11 bases. This CDR3 region has 14 residues. Germline V lookup: CDR1 MNHEY, CDR2 SMNVEV (reference sequence). V gave up 5 bases and J gave up 10 bases; unmatched junction bases: 7. CDR3 region: CASSPGLAAGEQFF. The CDR3 DNA sequence: TGTGCCAGCAGTCCGGGACTAGCGGCGGGGGAGCAGTTCTTC.

The chain links TRBV18 to TRBJ2-7; D perhaps matches TRBD1 (6 bases). V lost 1 base to trimming and J lost 0 bases, with 16 bases between them. The CDR3 totals 17 residues. CDR1 is KGHSH, CDR2 LQKENI, per germline. The CDR3: CASSPLAPDRSSYEQYF. DNA for the CDR3: TGTGCCAGCTCACCACTAGCCCCCGACAGGAGCTCCTACGAGCAGTACTTC.

The CDR3 loop is CASSPGLPSHTDTQYF. As DNA, the CDR3 is TGTGCCAGCAGCCCAGGACTGCCAAGCCACACAGATACGCAGTATTTT. The rearrangement links TRBV4-2 to TRBJ2-3; the D gene is possibly TRBD2 (5 bases). CDR3 length: 16 residues. V lost 4 bases and J 2 bases, leaving 16 bases between the germline ends. The germline CDR1 and CDR2 sequences are LGHNA and YNFKEQ.

The V call is TRBV29-1, the J call TRBJ2-1, with 7 bases fitting TRBD1. The junction had 7 bases not matched to a gene; V was cut back by 3 bases and J by 8 bases. Germline loops: CDR1 SQVTM, CDR2 ANQGSEA. The CDR3 covers 13 residues. CDR3 region: CSVDGTAEDEQFF. In DNA form, the CDR3 reads TGCAGCGTTGATGGGACAGCCGAGGATGAGCAGTTCTTC.

The chain couples TRBV7-2 to TRBJ2-2; D call uncertain. Deletions cut 5 bases from V and 6 bases from J, with 10 bases between. Germline values: CDR1 SGHTA, CDR2 FQGNSA. This CDR3 spans 13 amino acids. This chain's CDR3 is CASSPRMSGELFF. The CDR3 DNA follows: TGTGCCAGCAGCCCAAGGATGTCCGGGGAGCTGTTTTTT. The variable domain in full, with the rest retrieved from reference TRBV7-2 and TRBJ2-2, is GAGVSQSPSNKVTEKGKDVELRCDPISGHTALYWYRQSLGQGLEFLIYFQGNSAPDKSGLPSDRFSAERTGGSVSTLTIQRTQQEDSAVYLCASSPRMSGELFFGEGSRLTVL.

The V call is TRBV6-4, the J call TRBJ2-2; TRBD2 might be the D (5 bases). Germline V gene lookup returns CDR1 MRHNA and CDR2 SNTAGT. The V and J ends lost 0 bases and 0 bases respectively, with 8 bases between them. The CDR3 covers 16 residues. The CDR3 spells CASSDSVASNTGELFF. CDR3 in DNA: TGTGCCAGCAGTGACTCGGTAGCGTCGAACACCGGGGAGCTGTTTTTT.

This chain joins TRBV24-1 and TRBJ2-7, with unresolved D. V was trimmed by 8 bases and J by 0 bases, leaving 7 bases between them. The CDR3 spans 12 residues. CDR1 is KGHDR and CDR2 is SFDVKD in the germline V gene. The DNA for the CDR3 is TGTGCCACCACCGAGCTCTCCTACGAGCAGTACGTC. This sequence encodes CATTELSYEQYV.

V is TRBV21-1 and J is TRBJ2-7; the D segment call TRBD2 is taken from the table without a DNA check. TRBV21-1 is a recognized pseudogene. The CDR3 totals 15 residues. The CDR3 DNA reads as TGTGCCAGCAGCGCAGGGGAGGGTGACCTCTACGAGCAGTACGTC. Protein: CASSAGEGDLYEQYV.

This rearrangement joins TRBV20-1 to TRBJ2-6; the D call may be TRBD1 or TRBD2 (5 bases each). The CDR3 is 17 amino acids. The germline V and J ends were trimmed by 2 bases and 0 bases, with 14 bases remaining between them. Germline CDR1 DFQATT, CDR2 SNEGSKA (reference sequence). The CDR3 nucleotides read TGCAGTGCTAGACCCCGGGGCAGGAGCTCTGGGGCCAACGTCCTGACTTTC. This gives the protein CSARPRGRSSGANVLTF.

The V gene is TRBV15, the J gene TRBJ1-5, with 11 bases aligning to TRBD1. With 2 bases clipped from V and 5 bases from J, the junction kept 2 bases outside the gene matches. This CDR3 has 15 amino acids. Germline V CDR1 and CDR2: LNHNV, YYDKDF (reference sequence). The CDR3 is CATSRRTGGDQPQHF. The CDR3 DNA follows: TGTGCCACCAGCAGACGGACAGGGGGCGATCAGCCCCAGCATTTT.

The table lists this clonotype with a count of one. The chain joins TRBV6-6 to TRBJ2-5; 8 bases align to TRBD2. CDR3 length equals 13 residues. The ends lost 7 bases at V and 3 bases at J; junction bases unmatched: 4. Germline values: CDR1 MNHNY, CDR2 SVGAGI (reference sequence). The CDR3 loop reads CASIDGGEETQYF. The DNA for the CDR3 is TGTGCCAGCATTGACGGGGGGGAAGAGACCCAGTACTTC.

This chain links TRBV30 with TRBJ2-7; unclear D gene. The CDR3 totals 14 residues. Germline V gives CDR1 GTSNPN, CDR2 SVGIG (reference sequence). V shed 4 bases and J shed 6 bases, with 19 bases lying between them. CDR3 in DNA: TGTGCCTGGACCCGGGCCTCCTTGTCACCCGAGCAGTACGTC. Translating it yields CAWTRASLSPEQYV.

This clonotype is a singleton in its sample. V usage is TRBV6-6 and J usage is TRBJ1-4; D is unclear. From germline, CDR1 is MNHNY and CDR2 SVGAGI (reference sequence). V lost 0 bases, J lost 7 bases, and 9 bases lay in between. CDR3 length equals 14 residues. Written as DNA, the CDR3 is TGTGCCAGCAGTTACTCCGGGGTTGGTGAAAAACTGTTTTTT. This gives the protein CASSYSGVGEKLFF.

The sample holds one count of this clonotype. The chain links TRBV29-1 to TRBJ2-7; D unresolved. Germline V gene data show CDR1 as SQVTM and CDR2 as ANQGSEA. Trimming shortened V by 4 bases and J by 4 bases, and 11 bases separated the two germline ends. There are 12 residues in the CDR3. The CDR3 reads CSVVGPTYEQYF. As DNA, the CDR3 is TGCAGCGTTGTGGGCCCGACTTACGAGCAGTACTTC.

V and J are TRBV27 and TRBJ1-2; TRBD1 agrees at 10 bases. V lost 9 bases to trimming and J lost 5 bases; unmatched junction nucleotides: 3. Germline V lookup: CDR1 MNHEY, CDR2 SMNVEV (reference sequence). CDR3 length equals 12 residues. CDR3 sequence (DNA): TGTGCCAGTAAGGGACAGGGGTATGGCTACACCTTC. Its translation: CASKGQGYGYTF.

The V gene is TRBV29-1, the J gene TRBJ1-1; 9 nucleotides agree with TRBD1. This CDR3 is built from 13 residues. Trimming at V came to 7 bases and at J to 5 bases, leaving 8 bases not matched to a gene. Germline V CDR1 and CDR2: SQVTM, ANQGSEA. CDR3 bases: TGCAGCGCGGCGGACAGGGGAGAAACTGAAGCTTTCTTT. Its translation: CSAADRGETEAFF.

This chain links TRBV27 with TRBJ1-5; a weak D match, TRBD1 (6 bases). Trimming shortened V by 6 bases and J by 0 bases, and 9 bases separated the two germline ends. The length of the CDR3 is 14 residues. Germline CDR1 MNHEY, CDR2 SMNVEV (reference sequence). CDR3 region: CASRDSYSNQPQHF. CDR3 DNA sequence: TGTGCCAGCAGGGACAGTTATAGCAATCAGCCCCAGCATTTT.

This clonotype has just a few counts. V and J are TRBV9 and TRBJ2-7; maybe TRBD2 (5 bases). Germline CDR1 and CDR2: SGDLS and YYNGEE. Trimming took off 2 bases at V and 2 bases at J, with 11 bases between the two ends. The CDR3 is 14 amino acids. CDR3 region: CASSVTGNTYEQYF. In nucleotides, the CDR3 is TGTGCCAGCAGCGTCACGGGGAATACCTACGAGCAGTACTTC.

This chain links TRBV14 with TRBJ2-1; the D gene is possibly TRBD2 (5 bases). The CDR3 has 13 residues. V was trimmed by 4 bases and J by 6 bases, leaving 10 bases between them. Germline CDR1 is SGHDN and CDR2 is FVKESK. The CDR3 reads CASSPYRGNEQFF. In DNA, the CDR3 is TGTGCCAGCAGCCCCTACCGGGGCAATGAGCAGTTCTTC.